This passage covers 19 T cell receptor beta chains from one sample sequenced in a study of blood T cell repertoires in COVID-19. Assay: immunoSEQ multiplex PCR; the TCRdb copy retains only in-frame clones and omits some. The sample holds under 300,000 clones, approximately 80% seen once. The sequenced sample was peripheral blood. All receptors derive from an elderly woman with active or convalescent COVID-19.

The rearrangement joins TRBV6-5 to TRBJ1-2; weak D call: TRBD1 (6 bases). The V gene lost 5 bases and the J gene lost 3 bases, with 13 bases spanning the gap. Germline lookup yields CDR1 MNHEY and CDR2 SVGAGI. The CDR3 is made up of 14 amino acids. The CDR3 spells CASSTLQGYYGYTF. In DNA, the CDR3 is TGTGCCAGCAGTACCCTCCAGGGGTACTATGGCTACACCTTC.

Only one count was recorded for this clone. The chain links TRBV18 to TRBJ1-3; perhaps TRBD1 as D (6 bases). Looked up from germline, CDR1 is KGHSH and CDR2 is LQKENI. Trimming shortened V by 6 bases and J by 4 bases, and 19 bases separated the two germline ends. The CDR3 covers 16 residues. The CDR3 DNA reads TGTGCCAGCTCGCAAAACCACGGGGGGCCCGGAAACACCATATATTTT. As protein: CASSQNHGGPGNTIYF.

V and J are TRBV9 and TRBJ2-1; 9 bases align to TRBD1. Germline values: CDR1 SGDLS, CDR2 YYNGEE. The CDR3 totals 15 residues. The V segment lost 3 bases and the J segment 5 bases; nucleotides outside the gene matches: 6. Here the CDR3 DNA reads TGTGCCAGCAGCGCACACAGGGGGCCGGACAATGAGCAGTTCTTC. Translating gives CASSAHRGPDNEQFF.

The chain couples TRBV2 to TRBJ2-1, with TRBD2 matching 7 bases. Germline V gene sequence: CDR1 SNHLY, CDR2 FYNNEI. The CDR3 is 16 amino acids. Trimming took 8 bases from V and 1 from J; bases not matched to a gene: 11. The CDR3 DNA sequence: TGTGCCAGCTTTAGCCAGCGGGGCTTGTCCTACAATGAGCAGTTCTTC. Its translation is CASFSQRGLSYNEQFF.

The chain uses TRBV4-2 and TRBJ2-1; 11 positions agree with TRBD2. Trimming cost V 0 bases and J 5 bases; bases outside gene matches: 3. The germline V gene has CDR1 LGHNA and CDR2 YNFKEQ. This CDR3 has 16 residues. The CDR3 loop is CASSQDPSGGNNEQFF. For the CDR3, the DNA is TGTGCCAGCAGCCAAGATCCTAGCGGGGGGAACAATGAGCAGTTCTTC.

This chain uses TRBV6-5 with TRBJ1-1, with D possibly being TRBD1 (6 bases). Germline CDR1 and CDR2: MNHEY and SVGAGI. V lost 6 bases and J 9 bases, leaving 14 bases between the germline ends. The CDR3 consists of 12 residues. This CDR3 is CASSSGQSKAFF. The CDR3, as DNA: TGTGCCAGCAGCTCCGGACAGAGCAAAGCTTTCTTT.

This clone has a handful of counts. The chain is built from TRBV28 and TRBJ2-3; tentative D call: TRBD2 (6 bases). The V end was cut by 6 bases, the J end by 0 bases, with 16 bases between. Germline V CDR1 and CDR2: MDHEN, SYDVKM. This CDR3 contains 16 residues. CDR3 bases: TGTGCCAGCAGCGCTCGGGACTGGAAAAGCACAGATACGCAGTATTTT. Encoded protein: CASSARDWKSTDTQYF. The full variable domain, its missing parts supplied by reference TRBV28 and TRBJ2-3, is DVKVTQSSRYLVKRTGEKVFLECVQDMDHENMFWYRQDPGLGLRLIYFSYDVKMKEKGDIPEGYSVSREKKERFSLILESASTNQTSMYLCASSARDWKSTDTQYFGPGTRLTVL.

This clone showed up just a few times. CDR3 nucleotides: TGTGCCAGCAGTTTAAGCGTCAAGACAGGGGGGGTCTATGGCTACACCTTC. Translating gives CASSLSVKTGGVYGYTF. The rearrangement joins TRBV28 to TRBJ1-2; 9 bases fit TRBD1. This CDR3 contains 17 residues. CDR1 and CDR2 from the germline V gene are MDHEN and SYDVKM. The junction had 11 bases not matched to a gene; V was cut back by 2 bases and J by 4 bases.

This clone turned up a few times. The CDR3 spells CASSIAVAAGADGTQYF. CDR3 DNA sequence: TGTGCCAGTAGTATAGCCGTAGCGGCGGGAGCGGATGGTACGCAGTATTTT. The chain employs TRBV19 and TRBJ2-3; 7 bases are a match to TRBD2. Losses at the gene ends were 1 base for V and 8 bases for J; bases not matched to a gene: 15. The germline V gene encodes CDR1 LNHDA and CDR2 SQIVND (reference sequence). This CDR3 is 17 amino acids long.

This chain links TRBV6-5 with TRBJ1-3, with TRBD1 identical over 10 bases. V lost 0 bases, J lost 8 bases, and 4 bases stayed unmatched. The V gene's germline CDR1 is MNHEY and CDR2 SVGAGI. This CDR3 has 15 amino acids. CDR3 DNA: TGTGCCAGCAGTTACTCCGGGACAGGGGAGTACACCATATATTTT. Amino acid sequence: CASSYSGTGEYTIYF.

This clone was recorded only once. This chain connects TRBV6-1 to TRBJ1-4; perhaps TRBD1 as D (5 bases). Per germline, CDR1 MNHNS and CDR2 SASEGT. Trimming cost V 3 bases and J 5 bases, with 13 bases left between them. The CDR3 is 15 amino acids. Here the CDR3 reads CASSEGGPSNEKLFF. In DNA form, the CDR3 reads TGTGCCAGCAGTGAGGGGGGACCGTCAAATGAAAAACTGTTTTTT.

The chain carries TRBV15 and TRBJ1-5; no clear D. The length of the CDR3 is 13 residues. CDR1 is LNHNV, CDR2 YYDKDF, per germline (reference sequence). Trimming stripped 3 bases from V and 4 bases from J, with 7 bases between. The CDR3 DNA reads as TGTGCCACCAGCAGCCACTTGAATCAGCCCCAGCATTTT. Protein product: CATSSHLNQPQHF.

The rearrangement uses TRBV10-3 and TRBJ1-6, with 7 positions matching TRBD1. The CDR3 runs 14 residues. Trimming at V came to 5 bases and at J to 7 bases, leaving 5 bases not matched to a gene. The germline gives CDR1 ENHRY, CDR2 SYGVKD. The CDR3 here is CAISRDSGNSPLHF. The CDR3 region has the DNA TGTGCCATCAGTAGGGACAGCGGAAATTCACCCCTCCACTTT.

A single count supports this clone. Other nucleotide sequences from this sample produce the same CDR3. The DNA for the CDR3 is TGTGCCAGCAGCTTGGACAGGGGTTCCTACAATGAGCAGTTCTTC. This codes for CASSLDRGSYNEQFF. The chain combines TRBV7-2 with TRBJ2-1; 9 bases are shared with TRBD1. The CDR3 totals 15 residues. CDR1 is SGHTA and CDR2 is FQGNSA in the germline V gene. J gave up 1 base and V 3 bases, and 1 base lay outside the gene matches.

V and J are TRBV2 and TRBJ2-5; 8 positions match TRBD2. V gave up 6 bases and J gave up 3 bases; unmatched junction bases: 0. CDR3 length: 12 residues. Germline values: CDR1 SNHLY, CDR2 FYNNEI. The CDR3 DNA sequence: TGTGCCAGCAGCGGGGGGGAAGAGACCCAGTACTTC. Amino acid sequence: CASSGGEETQYF.

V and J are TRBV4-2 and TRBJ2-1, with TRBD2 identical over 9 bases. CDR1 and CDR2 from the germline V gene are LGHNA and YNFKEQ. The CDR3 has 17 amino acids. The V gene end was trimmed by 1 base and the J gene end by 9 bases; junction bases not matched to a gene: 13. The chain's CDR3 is CASSQGVAGDGSGEQFF. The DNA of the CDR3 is TGTGCCAGCAGCCAAGGGGTAGCGGGAGATGGGTCGGGTGAGCAGTTCTTC.

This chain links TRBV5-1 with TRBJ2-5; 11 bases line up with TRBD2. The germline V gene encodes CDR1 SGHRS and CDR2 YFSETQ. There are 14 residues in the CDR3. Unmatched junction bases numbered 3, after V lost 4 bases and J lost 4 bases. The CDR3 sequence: CASSPGLAGETQYF. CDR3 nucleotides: TGCGCCAGCAGCCCTGGACTAGCGGGAGAGACCCAGTACTTC.

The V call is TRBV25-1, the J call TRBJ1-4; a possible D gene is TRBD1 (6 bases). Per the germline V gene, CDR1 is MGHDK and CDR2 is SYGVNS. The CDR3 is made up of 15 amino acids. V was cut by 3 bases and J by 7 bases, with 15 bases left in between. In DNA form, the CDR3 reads TGTGCCAGCAGTGACCCCTCAGGGGTCTCTGAAAAACTGTTTTTT. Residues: CASSDPSGVSEKLFF.

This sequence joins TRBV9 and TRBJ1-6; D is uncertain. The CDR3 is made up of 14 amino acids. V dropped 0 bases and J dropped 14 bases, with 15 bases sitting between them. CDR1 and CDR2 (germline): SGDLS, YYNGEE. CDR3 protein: CASSVGLAGLSLHF. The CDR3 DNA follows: TGTGCCAGCAGCGTAGGTTTGGCCGGACTTTCCCTCCACTTT. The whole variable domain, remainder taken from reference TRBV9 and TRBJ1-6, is DSGVTQTPKHLITATGQRVTLRCSPRSGDLSVYWYQQSLDQGLQFLIQYYNGEERAKGNILERFSAQQFPDLHSELNLSSLELGDSALYFCASSVGLAGLSLHFGNGTRLTVT.